This is a list of T cell receptor beta chains from one sample in a study of shared clonotypes between healthy human individuals. Profiled with immunoSEQ multiplex PCR; TCRdb holds only in-frame clones, not every one. Of hundreds of thousands of clones in the sample, 92% are singletons; the top ten hold roughly 22%. Sequencing was done on a sample of naive CD8+ T cells sorted from blood. Receptor source: a man in his thirties or forties in good health. The CDR3 runs from the conserved cysteine through the conserved F or W. A D gene is named only where the DNA matches it firmly. Only part of the rows carry a size: once, few, many, or a class if the clone is expanded.

>-|TRBJ2-2|TRBV10-3|-
CAIGDTGELFF
TGTGCCATCGGGGATACCGGGGAGCTGTTTTTT
>-|TRBJ1-2|TRBV28|-
CASSWVSSIVTF
TGTGCCAGCAGTTGGGTATCGTCAATTGTCACCTTC
>-|TRBJ1-5|TRBV13|TRBD1
CASSRGQGVHQPQHF
TGTGCCAGCAGCCGGGGACAGGGGGTTCATCAGCCCCAGCATTTT
>-|TRBJ1-5|TRBV19|-
CASSNGLTSNQPQHF
TGTGCCAGTAGTAACGGGTTGACCAGCAATCAGCCCCAGCATTTT
>-|TRBJ2-1|TRBV7-8|-
CASSPSPSYYNEQFF
TGTGCCAGCAGCCCCTCGCCCTCATACTACAATGAGCAGTTCTTC
>-|TRBJ1-1|TRBV7-8|-
CASSLGQETREAFF
TGTGCCAGCAGCTTAGGCCAGGAAACACGTGAAGCTTTCTTT
>-|TRBJ2-7|TRBV10-2|-
CASSEVKSYEQYF
TGCGCCAGCAGTGAGGTTAAGTCCTACGAGCAGTACTTC
>-|TRBJ1-5|TRBV7-9|TRBD1
CASGRTGVSQPQHF
TGTGCCAGCGGGAGGACAGGGGTAAGTCAGCCCCAGCATTTT
>-|TRBJ1-2|TRBV2|-
CASRTGSNGYTF
TGTGCCAGCCGAACAGGGTCGAATGGCTACACCTTC
>-|TRBJ2-4|TRBV27|-
CASSLSSNGKNIQYF
TGTGCCAGCAGTTTATCTAGTAACGGCAAAAACATTCAGTACTTC
>once|TRBJ2-4|TRBV7-9|TRBD1
CASSFGQDPNIQYF
TGTGCCAGCAGCTTTGGACAGGACCCAAACATTCAGTACTTC
>-|TRBJ2-1|TRBV25-1|-
CASSEWGEVYNEQFF
TGTGCCAGCAGTGAATGGGGGGAGGTGTACAATGAGCAGTTCTTC
>once|TRBJ2-3|TRBV7-3|-
CASSLGQSTDTQYF
TGTGCCAGCAGCCTCGGACAAAGCACAGATACGCAGTATTTT
>-|TRBJ2-7|TRBV7-8|TRBD1
CASSLYRQGEYEQYF
TGTGCCAGCAGCTTATATCGACAGGGAGAGTACGAGCAGTACTTC
>-|TRBJ2-7|TRBV28|TRBD1
CASSPDRGPQEQYF
TGTGCCAGCAGTCCGGACAGGGGGCCTCAGGAGCAGTACTTC
>-|TRBJ2-7|TRBV11-2|-
CASSPSERAPYEQYF
TGTGCCAGCAGCCCCTCAGAGCGGGCGCCCTACGAGCAGTACTTC
>many|TRBJ2-2|TRBV5-4|-
CASSLTGSGELFF
TGTGCCAGCAGCTTGACAGGATCCGGGGAGCTGTTTTTT
>-|TRBJ2-7|TRBV14|-
CASSHIRGRTYEQYF
TGTGCCAGCAGCCACATTCGGGGCAGAACCTACGAGCAGTACTTC
>once|TRBJ2-2|TRBV5-5|TRBD2
CASSLFVREWGGELFF
TGTGCCAGCAGCTTGTTTGTGCGGGAGTGGGGCGGGGAGCTGTTTTTT
>-|TRBJ2-4|TRBV6-1|-
CASSEGRGDIQYF
TGTGCCAGCAGTGAAGGCAGGGGAGACATTCAGTACTTC
>-|TRBJ2-1|TRBV5-1|TRBD2
CASSRTSGNRGNEQFF
TGCGCCAGCAGTCGGACTAGCGGGAACCGCGGCAATGAGCAGTTCTTC
>once|TRBJ1-2|TRBV28|-
CASCHSPISQGNYGYTF
TGTGCCAGCTGCCACTCCCCGATCAGTCAGGGGAACTATGGCTACACCTTC
>-|TRBJ2-5|TRBV12-1|-
CASSFPGTSGTLGARTETQYF
TGTGCCAGCAGCTTCCCTGGGACTAGCGGGACATTAGGGGCCCGGACAGAGACCCAGTACTTC
>-|TRBJ1-2|TRBV29-1|TRBD1
CSVQDRGRAGYTF
TGCAGCGTGCAAGACAGGGGCAGGGCTGGCTACACCTTC
>-|TRBJ2-7|TRBV7-2|-
CASRLGPTPYEQYF
TGTGCCAGCAGGCTTGGTCCCACTCCCTACGAGCAGTACTTC
>-|TRBJ2-3|TRBV2|-
CASSEDSSTDTQYF
TGTGCCAGCAGTGAAGACAGCAGCACAGATACGCAGTATTTT
>-|TRBJ1-1|TRBV7-9|-
CASSLQENTEAFF
TGTGCCAGCAGCCTACAGGAGAACACTGAAGCTTTCTTT
>-|TRBJ2-5|TRBV5-8|TRBD1
CASSLALTGLETQYF
TGTGCCAGCAGCTTGGCTCTGACAGGGCTGGAGACCCAGTACTTC
>-|TRBJ2-7|TRBV2|TRBD2
CASSEAPGLAGGKYEQYF
TGTGCCAGCAGTGAAGCGCCAGGACTAGCGGGAGGGAAATACGAGCAGTACTTC
>-|TRBJ2-3|TRBV9|TRBD1
CASSGDSASTDTQYF
TGTGCCAGCAGCGGGGACAGCGCTAGCACAGATACGCAGTATTTT
>-|TRBJ2-1|TRBV5-4|-
CASSLKRISYNEQFF
TGTGCCAGCAGCTTGAAGCGGATCTCCTACAATGAGCAGTTCTTC
>-|TRBJ2-2|TRBV12-5|-
CASATDRMQTGELFF
TGTGCTAGTGCCACCGACAGGATGCAGACCGGGGAGCTGTTTTTT
>-|TRBJ1-1|TRBV13|TRBD1
CASSSRGHGNTEAFF
TGTGCCAGCAGCAGCAGGGGGCACGGGAACACTGAAGCTTTCTTT
>-|TRBJ2-2|TRBV5-1|TRBD2
CASSLYPAGGPGELFF
TGCGCCAGCAGCTTGTATCCAGCGGGAGGACCCGGGGAGCTGTTTTTT
>-|TRBJ1-1|TRBV29-1|-
CSVEDHPGTEAFF
TGCAGCGTTGAAGATCATCCTGGCACTGAAGCTTTCTTT
>-|TRBJ2-7|TRBV4-3|-
CASSQGQVGWEQYF
TGCGCCAGCAGCCAAGGGCAGGTGGGTTGGGAGCAGTACTTC
>-|TRBJ2-1|TRBV11-3|-
CASSLHPGSYNEQFF
TGTGCCAGCAGCCTCCACCCCGGGAGCTACAATGAGCAGTTCTTC
>-|TRBJ2-1|TRBV23-1|TRBD2
CASSRPSGSRGNEQFF
TGCGCCAGCAGTCGTCCTAGCGGGAGTCGTGGAAATGAGCAGTTCTTC
>-|TRBJ2-2|TRBV5-4|TRBD1
CASSPERTGGRGELFF
TGTGCCAGCAGCCCTGAACGGACAGGGGGACGCGGGGAGCTGTTTTTT
>-|TRBJ1-1|TRBV2|-
CASRAQSPPSNEAFF
TGTGCCAGCAGAGCACAGTCCCCTCCCAGCAATGAAGCTTTCTTT
>-|TRBJ2-1|TRBV19|TRBD2
CASSPGLAGHNEQFF
TGTGCCAGTAGTCCTGGACTAGCGGGCCACAATGAGCAGTTCTTC
>-|TRBJ2-5|TRBV7-9|-
CASSPRVSGDGTQYF
TGTGCCAGCAGCCCCCGGGTGTCGGGGGATGGGACCCAGTACTTC
>-|TRBJ2-7|TRBV4-3|-
CASSHFDSYEQYF
TGCGCCAGCAGCCATTTCGACAGCTACGAGCAGTACTTC
>-|TRBJ1-1|TRBV19|TRBD1
CASSPGQLNTEAFF
TGTGCCAGTAGCCCGGGACAGCTGAACACTGAAGCTTTCTTT
>-|TRBJ2-3|TRBV30|-
CARWDNPSTDTQYF
TGTGCCCGATGGGACAACCCTAGCACAGATACGCAGTATTTT
>-|TRBJ2-7|TRBV11-2|-
CASSLDLGPQDEQYF
TGTGCCAGCAGCTTAGATCTCGGGCCCCAGGACGAGCAGTACTTC
>-|TRBJ2-2|TRBV2|TRBD1
CASSETDRENTGELFF
TGTGCCAGCAGTGAGACGGACAGGGAGAACACCGGGGAGCTGTTTTTT
>-|TRBJ2-7|TRBV4-3|TRBD1
CASSQDRDRGYEQYF
TGCGCCAGCAGCCAAGATAGGGACAGGGGCTACGAGCAGTACTTC
>-|TRBJ2-7|TRBV27|TRBD2
CASSFGTSAYEQYF
TGTGCCAGCAGTTTCGGGACTAGCGCCTACGAGCAGTACTTC
>-|TRBJ2-7|TRBV19|TRBD2
CASSIFAASGTSSYEQYF
TGTGCCAGTAGTATCTTCGCGGCTAGCGGAACGAGCTCCTACGAGCAGTACTTC
>-|TRBJ2-5|TRBV9|-
CASSVGARLQETQYF
TGTGCCAGCAGCGTAGGGGCCCGCCTACAAGAGACCCAGTACTTC
>-|TRBJ2-7|TRBV27|TRBD2
CASSLLPSGIIYEQYF
TGTGCCAGCAGTTTACTTCCCAGCGGGATCATCTACGAGCAGTACTTC
>-|TRBJ2-1|TRBV27|-
CASSGRMVADHNEQFF
TGTGCCAGCAGTGGGCGAATGGTAGCGGATCACAATGAGCAGTTCTTC
>-|TRBJ2-7|TRBV28|-
CASSLRDRPWEQYF
TGTGCCAGCAGCCTGAGAGACAGACCCTGGGAGCAGTACTTC
>once|TRBJ2-5|TRBV7-9|TRBD1
CASRRQGGGETQYF
TGTGCCAGCAGGCGACAGGGGGGCGGAGAGACCCAGTACTTC
>-|TRBJ2-1|TRBV7-9|-
CASSLAGELGVTEQFF
TGTGCCAGCAGCTTAGCGGGGGAGTTGGGGGTCACTGAGCAGTTCTTC